This T cell receptor (beta chain) came from a study of T cell responses to AZD1222 COVID-19 vaccine. Recipients boosted at about 4 weeks or about 12 weeks are pooled. Trimming cost V 4 bases and J 7 bases, with 11 bases left between them. The CDR3 length is 13 residues. Germline lookup yields CDR1 SGHTA and CDR2 FQGTGA. On this clone: The antigen remains undetermined.

Sequenced by immunoSEQ multiplex PCR; TCRdb stores in-frame clones only, minus some. The table lists roughly 110,000 clones, 92% of them singletons. General study results and limits: Most donors were white British, females outnumbered males, and clonal diversity was possibly underestimated. Recipients of AZD1222 seropositive at baseline numbered only 6 or 7.

This sample comprised peripheral blood, obtained 28 days after the second AZD1222 dose. This receptor was identified in an adult who received the AZD1222 COVID-19 vaccine. This chain uses TRBV7-3 with TRBJ2-1; weak D call: TRBD2 (6 bases). CDR3 sequence: CASSYDRGNEQFF. The CDR3 region has the DNA TGTGCCAGCAGCTATGATCGGGGGAATGAGCAGTTCTTC.